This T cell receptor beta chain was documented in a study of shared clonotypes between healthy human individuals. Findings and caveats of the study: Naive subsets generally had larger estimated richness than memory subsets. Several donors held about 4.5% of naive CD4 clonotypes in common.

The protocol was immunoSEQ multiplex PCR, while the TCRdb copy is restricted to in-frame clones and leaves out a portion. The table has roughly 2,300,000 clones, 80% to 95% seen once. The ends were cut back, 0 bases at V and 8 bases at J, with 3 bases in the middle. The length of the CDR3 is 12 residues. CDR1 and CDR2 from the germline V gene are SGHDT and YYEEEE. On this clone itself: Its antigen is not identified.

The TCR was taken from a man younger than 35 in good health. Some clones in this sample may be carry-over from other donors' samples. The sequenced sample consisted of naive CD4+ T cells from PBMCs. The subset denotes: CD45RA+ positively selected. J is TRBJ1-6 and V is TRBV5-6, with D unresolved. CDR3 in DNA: TGTGCCAGCAGCTTGGTCGATTCACCCCTCCACTTT. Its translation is CASSLVDSPLHF.